The clone carrying this TCR beta chain occurred a few times. Its antigen is not known. Germline loops: CDR1 SGHDT, CDR2 YYEEEE. The V segment lost 2 bases and the J segment 0 bases; nucleotides outside the gene matches: 2. The CDR3 is 16 amino acids. Since all of the isolated RNA was reverse transcribed, expressed TCRB transcripts were what got sequenced. The table came from immunoSEQ multiplex PCR; TCRdb's copy has only in-frame clones and leaves some out. The repertoire consists of a few hundred thousand clones, with approximately 15% occurring once and the leading ten covering approximately 0.015%. The sample is drawn from a study of beta chain features in type 1 diabetes. Across the study: Summed over all samples, the examined sorted cells came to about 110 million.

Overall study findings and caveats: Diminished insertions and augmented deletions at VDJ junctions characterized type 1 diabetes patients. Moderately but significantly shorter TCRB CDR3s were found in Type 1 diabetes patients in all four CD4+ subsets. Any HLA effect on TCRB rearrangement was left unresolved by small sub-analyses. Within patients, naive, central memory and Treg TCRB repertoires seemed more similar than within healthy donors.

This chain joins TRBV5-6 and TRBJ2-1; 10 bases map to TRBD1. Source material: naive CD4+ T cells from blood. The origin of this receptor is a man aged 25-40 years with type 1 diabetes. The CDR3 spells CASSFRTGGSYNEQFF. The CDR3, as DNA: TGTGCCAGCAGCTTCAGGACAGGGGGCTCCTACAATGAGCAGTTCTTC.